The clone carrying this T cell receptor beta chain was picked up a small number of times. Its antigen is currently unknown. The data were obtained in a study of neurological immune-mediated disorders. The germline gives CDR1 DFQATT, CDR2 SNEGSKA (reference sequence). This CDR3 is 15 amino acids long. V shed 0 bases and J shed 4 bases, with 15 bases lying between them. The authors produced cDNA by 5'RACE using 10-nucleotide random UMIs. Every sequencing run generated over 190 million TCR-beta sequences from 15-18 subjects. TCRdb itself ran the 5' RACE reads through MiXCR, one entry per CDR3 protein. The sample holds approximately 23,000 distinct CDR3 sequences, approximately 13% seen once. Time point in this sample: technical triplicate 1. Sorted libraries were derived from approximately 970,000 CD4+ or CD8+ T cells. Notes on the study in general: The study found the most TCR clonal expansion in HTLV-1-associated myelopathy and the least in multiple sclerosis, below healthy controls.

Sample: CD4+ T cells from blood. The sequence derives from a female donor with HTLV-1-associated myelopathy (HAM/TSP). This chain joins TRBV20-1 and TRBJ1-1; D ambiguous. The CDR3 here is CSARDRTSSGTEAFF. As DNA, the CDR3 is TGCAGTGCTAGAGATCGAACCTCCAGTGGCACTGAAGCTTTCTTT.